This paragraph covers one T cell receptor beta chain sequence. Antigen specificity is unknown. TCRdb independently ran MiXCR on the 5' RACE reads; one entry per CDR3 protein. The profile shows about 160,000 distinct CDR3 sequences, 9.8% of them singletons. The sample originates from a study of CD8 T cells in ankylosing spondylitis. Findings and limits, study-wide: Disease-linked clones reportedly showed significant enrichment in matched ankylosing spondylitis synovial fluid.

The source of this sequence is a female donor with ankylosing spondylitis or in good health (not recorded which). The sample comprised blood, either unsorted or a sorted T cell fraction (not recorded which).

The CDR3 DNA sequence: TGCGCCAGCAGCCAAACCTCGGCTGGGATTTCCCTGGGGAATTCACCCCTCCACTTT. Amino acids: CASSQTSAGISLGNSPLHF. The rearrangement uses TRBV4-3 and TRBJ1-6; D is ambiguous. With 2 bases removed from V and 7 bases from J, the gap between germline ends came to 24 bases. CDR3 length equals 19 residues. Germline CDR1 is LGHNA and CDR2 is YSLEER.